This T cell receptor beta chain was found in a study of control samples from healthy donors and cancer patients. Some clones are missing from TCRdb's copy, which holds only in-frame ones; the method was immunoSEQ multiplex PCR. Of about 140,000 clones listed, 80% to 95% are singletons. CDR1 and CDR2 from the germline V gene are LNHDA and SQIVND (reference sequence). Trimming took 3 bases from V and 3 from J; bases not matched to a gene: 7. CDR3 length: 16 amino acids. The chain couples TRBV19 to TRBJ2-1; 8 positions agree with TRBD2. The receptor was isolated from a young man in good health. The sample consisted of blood. The CDR3 nucleotides read TGTGCCAGTAGTATCTTCGCGGGGGGAAACTACAATGAGCAGTTCTTC. This gives the protein CASSIFAGGNYNEQFF.